This T cell receptor beta chain was identified in a study of cytomegalovirus exposure and HLA in healthy donors. Study information: Among the approximately 400 donors who were genotyped, about 80% fell in the genetic ancestry cluster that is associated with self-reported Caucasian donors. General study points: A later analysis reportedly identified an Asian-associated ancestry cluster as carrying fewer N-insertions than the 666-donor mean. In a later analysis, V- and J-gene trimming of beta chains associated with a DCLRE1C missense variant, replicated independently. Analyzed later, most CMV-associated TCR beta chains appeared HLA-restricted.

Germline CDR1 and CDR2: SGHRS and YFSETQ. The CDR3 consists of 16 residues. The V and J ends lost 1 base and 0 bases respectively, with 11 bases between them. PCR involved 60 Vbeta and 13 Jbeta primers. Libraries were prepared by immunoSEQ multiplex PCR; TCRdb keeps only in-frame clonotypes and omits some of them. This table holds some 200,000 clones, approximately 90% found once. In regard to this clone: Its target is not known.

The sequenced sample was PBMCs. This chain uses TRBV5-1 with TRBJ2-4; D remains ambiguous. This clonotype was obtained from a woman younger than 30 in good health and CMV-seronegative. CDR3 DNA sequence: TGCGCCAGCAGCTTGTCGTCCTCCCTAGCCAAAAACATTCAGTACTTC. This gives the protein CASSLSSSLAKNIQYF.